This T cell receptor (beta chain) was retrieved from a study of neoadjuvant anti-PD-1 for oral cavity cancer. About the study: Around day 43, patients without progression received a fourth nivolumab dose before surgery. The study, taken as a whole, reports: Non-responders to neoadjuvant nivolumab had significantly more clonal PBMC T cells than responders.

CDR1 MDHEN and CDR2 SYDVKM come from the germline V gene. Trimming removed 1 base at V and 7 bases at J, with 14 bases between. The CDR3 has 15 residues. Described time point: after neoadjuvant nivolumab, at surgical resection. Cohort: HPV-negative, locally advanced oral cavity squamous cell carcinoma patients. PBMCs were not maintained or expanded in culture before analysis. Sequenced by immunoSEQ multiplex PCR; TCRdb stores in-frame clones only, minus some. The top ten hold roughly 2.9% of the sample, which has 55,000 to 80,000 clones, roughly nine tenths seen once. About this clone: Its antigen is not known.

The material was PBMCs, obtained after nivolumab (anti-PD-1) treatment. The receptor was isolated from a person between 35 and 79 years old with oral cavity squamous cell carcinoma. This chain joins TRBV28 and TRBJ1-5; D is perhaps TRBD1 (5 bases). The CDR3 nucleotides are TGTGCCAGCAGTTTATTTCAGGGTTCGTGGCAGCCCCAGCATTTT. The encoded protein is CASSLFQGSWQPQHF.